These T cell receptor beta chains were read from a single sample in a study of blood T cell repertoires in COVID-19. The repertoire was sequenced with immunoSEQ multiplex PCR; TCRdb's copy has only in-frame clones and lacks some. The table lists some 200,000 clones, roughly 87% of them singletons. Sequences were obtained from PBMCs or T cells enriched from blood (not recorded which). All receptors come from a woman aged 25 to 39 who had recovered from COVID-19. CDR3s include the opening cysteine and the closing phenylalanine or tryptophan. The order of the fields is J gene, clone size, V gene, D gene, CDR3 DNA, CDR3 protein. A D gene is named only where the DNA matches it firmly. Not all rows give a size; the values are once, few, many and, for expanded clones, a class.

>TRBJ2-7|.|TRBV28|TRBD2
TGTGCCAGCAAAGGAGGGACTAGTCTTTACGAGCAGTACTTC
CASKGGTSLYEQYF
>TRBJ2-1|.|TRBV11-2|TRBD2
TGTGCCAGCAGCTTAGGGCGGGAGTGGGTGGTTGAGCAGTTCTTC
CASSLGREWVVEQFF
>TRBJ2-6|.|TRBV19|.
TGTGCCAGTCGTCGGGGGAGCGATTCCATGTCTGGGGCCAACGTCCTGACTTTC
CASRRGSDSMSGANVLTF
>TRBJ2-1|.|TRBV19|.
TGTGCCAGTAGCACGGACGGGGGAAGCTACAATGAGCAGTTCTTC
CASSTDGGSYNEQFF
>TRBJ1-4|.|TRBV19|.
TGTGCCAGCAGGGGAGGGTGGAATGAAAAACTGTTTTTT
CASRGGWNEKLFF
>TRBJ1-1|.|TRBV7-2|TRBD1
TGTGCCAGCAGTTTGGGACAGGGCGGTGGGAACACTGAAGCTTTCTTT
CASSLGQGGGNTEAFF
>TRBJ1-5|once|TRBV7-2|TRBD1
TGTGCCAGCAGCTTAGCGCAGGGGGCATGGCAGCCCCAGCATTTT
CASSLAQGAWQPQHF
>TRBJ1-1|.|TRBV4-3|TRBD1
TGCGCCAGCAGCCAATATTTTGGGACAGACGATATGAACACTGAAGCTTTCTTT
CASSQYFGTDDMNTEAFF
>TRBJ1-6|.|TRBV19|TRBD1
TGTGCCAGTAGACCCGGGACAGAGTATAATTCACCCCTCCACTTT
CASRPGTEYNSPLHF
>TRBJ2-4|.|TRBV28|TRBD2
TGTGCCAGCAGGGTTAGCGGGAAGATGGGAAACATTCAGTACTTC
CASRVSGKMGNIQYF
>TRBJ2-5|.|TRBV24-1|TRBD2
TGTGCCACCAGTGATTCGCCGACTAGCGGCCAAGAGACCCAGTACTTC
CATSDSPTSGQETQYF
>TRBJ2-1|.|TRBV7-9|TRBD2
TGTGCCAGCAGCCCCGGGACTAGCGGGGCCAGCTACAATGAGCAGTTCTTC
CASSPGTSGASYNEQFF
>TRBJ1-1|.|TRBV2|.
TGTGCCAGCAGTGAACGACAAATGAACACTGAAGCTTTCTTT
CASSERQMNTEAFF
>TRBJ1-6|.|TRBV5-1|TRBD1
TGCGCCAGCAGCAGGGGGCGGGGACCCCTCCACTTT
CASSRGRGPLHF
>TRBJ2-2|.|TRBV29-1|TRBD2
TGCAGCGTTTCGGGACTAGCGGGAGAGGTCGCCGGGGAGCTGTTTTTT
CSVSGLAGEVAGELFF
>TRBJ1-2|.|TRBV6-5|TRBD1
TGTGCCAGCAGGGCGGACAGGGCGGCGGGCTACACCTTC
CASRADRAAGYTF
>TRBJ2-7|.|TRBV7-6|TRBD2
TGTGCCAGCAGCAGTAGCGGGAGCCAGGGAGAGCAGTACTTC
CASSSSGSQGEQYF
>TRBJ1-1|.|TRBV6-5|.
TGTGCCAGCAGACGGGGGGGGACGGACACTGAAGCTTTCTTT
CASRRGGTDTEAFF
>TRBJ2-2|.|TRBV4-1|TRBD2
TGCGCCAGCAGCCCCCTGACTAGCGGGAAAAACACCGGGGAGCTGTTTTTT
CASSPLTSGKNTGELFF
>TRBJ1-2|.|TRBV27|TRBD1
TGTGCCAGCAGTGCCGACAGGGGATTTGACGGCTACACCTTC
CASSADRGFDGYTF
>TRBJ1-1|once|TRBV19|TRBD1
TGTGCCAGTAGTATAGATTGGAGGGGGCGCGAGTCTGAAGCTTTCTTT
CASSIDWRGRESEAFF
>TRBJ1-4|.|TRBV4-3|.
TGCGCCAGCAGCCAAGGAAGAGGGATTGGTAATGAAAAACTGTTTTTT
CASSQGRGIGNEKLFF
>TRBJ2-3|.|TRBV6-2/TRBV6-3|TRBD2
TGTGCCAGCAGTGTAGCGGGGAGAGAAGATACGCAGTATTTT
CASSVAGREDTQYF
>TRBJ2-1|.|TRBV11-3|.
TGTGCCAGCAGCCCGGGCGGGGCAAATGAGCAGTTCTTC
CASSPGGANEQFF
>TRBJ1-2|.|TRBV19|.
TGTGCCAGTAGTGGAGGGACGGGAGACTATGGCTACACCTTC
CASSGGTGDYGYTF
>TRBJ1-1|.|TRBV18|.
TGTGCCAGCTCACCACAGGGACACTCGAACACTGAAGCTTTCTTT
CASSPQGHSNTEAFF
>TRBJ1-3|.|TRBV30|.
TGTGCCTGGACAACAGGGTCCTCTGGAAACACCATATATTTT
CAWTTGSSGNTIYF
>TRBJ1-1|few|TRBV3-1/TRBV3-2|TRBD1
TGTGCCAGCAGCCCCCGACAGGGGCAAGGCACTGAAGCTTTCTTT
CASSPRQGQGTEAFF
>TRBJ1-2|.|TRBV21-1|.
TGTGCCAGCAGCAAAGGGGAGGGAAAGGGGGATGGCTACACCTTC
CASSKGEGKGDGYTF
>TRBJ1-3|.|TRBV13|.
TGTGCCAGCAGCTCATCCCCAGGGGTAGGAAACACCATATATTTT
CASSSSPGVGNTIYF
>TRBJ2-7|.|TRBV7-9|.
TGTGCCAGCAGCTTAAAGGGGGGGCCCTCCTACGAGCAGTACTTC
CASSLKGGPSYEQYF
>TRBJ1-4|.|TRBV19|TRBD1
TGTGCCAGTAGTGGGGACAGGCCTGAAAAACTGTTTTTT
CASSGDRPEKLFF
>TRBJ2-3|.|TRBV6-1|.
TGTGCCAGCAGTGAGTCCGGCAGGGGAACAGATACGCAGTATTTT
CASSESGRGTDTQYF
>TRBJ1-4|many|TRBV7-9|.
TGTGCCAGCAGCTTATCCCCAACCACCCTGACACGCGATAATGAAAAACTGTTTTTT
CASSLSPTTLTRDNEKLFF
>TRBJ2-3|.|TRBV5-4|.
TGTGCCAGCAGCTTGGTAGGGGCAGATACGCAGTATTTT
CASSLVGADTQYF
>TRBJ2-1|.|TRBV5-6|TRBD1
TGTGCCAGCAGCCGGGACAGAAACCAGTTCTTC
CASSRDRNQFF
>TRBJ1-5|.|TRBV10-3|TRBD1
TGTGCCATCAGTGAGAAGGACAGGGCCCTCAATCAGCCCCAGCATTTT
CAISEKDRALNQPQHF
>TRBJ1-5|few|TRBV19|.
TGTGCCAGTAGTATGATGACAAGATATAGCAATCAGCCCCAGCATTTT
CASSMMTRYSNQPQHF
>TRBJ1-5|few|TRBV6-4|TRBD1
TGTGCCAGCAGTGATAGGGACAGGGAATGCAATCAGCCCCAGCATTTT
CASSDRDRECNQPQHF
>TRBJ2-1|.|TRBV5-8|TRBD2
TGTGCCAGCAGCTTTGGGCTAGCGGGAGGGGATGAGCAGTTCTTC
CASSFGLAGGDEQFF
>TRBJ1-3|.|TRBV7-8|TRBD1
TGTGCCAGCAGCCTCCCCAGGGGGATCTCTGGAAACACCATATATTTT
CASSLPRGISGNTIYF
>TRBJ1-5|.|TRBV7-9|.
TGTGCCAGCAGCTTAGAGGTCTCAGGGAGGGCGAATCAGCCCCAGCATTTT
CASSLEVSGRANQPQHF
>TRBJ2-2|.|TRBV7-3|TRBD2
TGTGCCAGCAGCCCCCGACTAGCGGGAGTTATCGGGGAGCTGTTTTTT
CASSPRLAGVIGELFF
>TRBJ2-1|.|TRBV18|TRBD1
TGTGCCAGCTCGACCGGGACAGGGACCTACAATGAGCAGTTCTTC
CASSTGTGTYNEQFF
>TRBJ1-2|.|TRBV18|.
TGTGCCAGCTCTACCTCGGGGGGTGCCTATGGCTACACCTTC
CASSTSGGAYGYTF
>TRBJ2-5|.|TRBV7-3|.
TGTGCCAGCAGCCCGGGGGACCAAGAGACCCAGTACTTC
CASSPGDQETQYF
>TRBJ1-2|.|TRBV5-6|.
TGTGCCAGCAGCTCAGACAGAATAATTAACTATGGCTACACCTTC
CASSSDRIINYGYTF
>TRBJ1-1|.|TRBV18|.
TGTGCCAGCTCACCGATCACAAGGAACACTGAAGCTTTCTTT
CASSPITRNTEAFF
>TRBJ1-1|once|TRBV4-2|.
TGTGCCAGCAGCCAATCCCAGACACTTAACACTGAAGCTTTCTTT
CASSQSQTLNTEAFF
>TRBJ2-7|few|TRBV4-1|.
TGCGCCAGCAGCCAAGAACAGGAGAGCTCCTACGAGCAGTACTTC
CASSQEQESSYEQYF
>TRBJ2-1|.|TRBV24-1|.
TGTGCCACCAGTGATTTCGAGAGGGCGTCATCCGAGCAGTTCTTC
CATSDFERASSEQFF
>TRBJ1-1|.|TRBV19|.
TGTGCCAGTACGGTCTCTCGAGAGGTGAACACTGAAGCTTTCTTT
CASTVSREVNTEAFF